There are a few counts of the clone carrying this TCR beta chain. Its target is unknown. The data originate from a study of blood T cells in healthy people across ages. Study outcomes and limitations: Higher diversity and more naive CD4+ cells were features of long-lived donors, compared to aged donors. Possibly, changes in expanded clonotypes were confounded because donor CMV status was unknown. Getting older went along with TCR beta diversity per million T cells dropping roughly linearly.

Trimming shortened V by 8 bases and J by 12 bases, and 20 bases separated the two germline ends. This CDR3 is 12 amino acids long. Germline assignment: CDR1 SEHNR and CDR2 FQNEAQ (reference sequence). It was with a sample-barcoded 5' primer and a J-beta primer mix that a second PCR of roughly 7 to 11 cycles was run. TCRdb analysed the 5' RACE reads with MiXCR anew, one entry per CDR3 protein. The data contain some 920,000 distinct CDR3 sequences, about 53% of them singletons. They isolated at least 6.5 million PBMCs from each sample. Sequences were obtained from blood. V is TRBV7-9 and J is TRBJ2-7; the D gene is possibly TRBD2 (5 bases). This clonotype originated in a woman aged 55-75 years in good health. CDR3 residues: CASESTGGGSYF. Written as DNA, the CDR3 is TGTGCCAGCGAATCCACTGGAGGAGGTTCGTACTTC.